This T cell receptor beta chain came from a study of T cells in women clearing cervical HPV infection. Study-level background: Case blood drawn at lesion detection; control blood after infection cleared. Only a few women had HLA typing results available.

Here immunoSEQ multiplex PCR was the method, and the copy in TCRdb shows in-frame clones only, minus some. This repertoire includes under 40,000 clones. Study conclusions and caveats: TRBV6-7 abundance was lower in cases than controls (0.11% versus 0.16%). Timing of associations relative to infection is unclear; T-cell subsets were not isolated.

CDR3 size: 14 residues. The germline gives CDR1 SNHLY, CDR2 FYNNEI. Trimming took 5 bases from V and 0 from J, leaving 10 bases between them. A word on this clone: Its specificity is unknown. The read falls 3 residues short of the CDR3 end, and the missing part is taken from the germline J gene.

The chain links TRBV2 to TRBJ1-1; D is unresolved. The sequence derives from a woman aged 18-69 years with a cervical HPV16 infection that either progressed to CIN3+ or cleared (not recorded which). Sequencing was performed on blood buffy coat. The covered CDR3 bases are TGTGCCAGCAGTTCACAGACTATGAACACTGAA. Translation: CASSSQTMNTE. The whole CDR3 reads CASSSQTMNTEAFF.